This record covers a single T cell receptor beta chain. Its specificity is unknown. Some clones are missing from TCRdb's copy, which holds only in-frame ones; the method was immunoSEQ multiplex PCR. Altogether approximately 110,000 clones are present, roughly 87% being singletons, with the ten largest covering roughly 9.8%. The entry originates in a study of T cell responses to AZD1222 COVID-19 vaccine. Study-level results: Clonal diversity was possibly underestimated, and the donors were mostly white British, with more females. All repertoire sampling was performed exclusively after the peak T cell response. Within unmutated variant regions lay the reported targets of nearly half of spike-specific TCRs. Receipt of two AZD1222 doses was followed by a rise in Spike-specific TCR breadth and depth.

V lost 5 bases and J lost 6; bases outside the gene matches: 4. Germline CDR1 reads SGHTA; CDR2 reads FQGNSA. This CDR3 has 13 residues. The sample here was peripheral blood, taken on day 0 of AZD1222 vaccination. The chain has TRBV7-2 and TRBJ1-2, with TRBD1 matching over 9 bases. The clonotype originates from an adult in good health. In nucleotides, the CDR3 is TGTGCCAGCAGCCGCGACAGGGGGGATGGCTACACCTTC. Its protein product is CASSRDRGDGYTF. The whole variable domain, filled in from reference TRBV7-2 and TRBJ1-2, reads GAGVSQSPSNKVTEKGKDVELRCDPISGHTALYWYRQSLGQGLEFLIYFQGNSAPDKSGLPSDRFSAERTGGSVSTLTIQRTQQEDSAVYLCASSRDRGDGYTFGSGTRLTVV.